The clone carrying this T cell receptor beta chain was recorded only once. Its antigen is unidentified. The CDR3 runs 17 residues. Trimming took 7 bases from V and 0 from J, leaving 16 bases between them. The time point: sample taken at primary tumor resection. Frozen PBMC, nontumor lung or tumor provided whole RNA, which was sequenced unsorted. This record comes from a study of spatial heterogeneity in lung cancer. Carried by each TCR cDNA molecule was a unique molecular identifier. TCRdb re-analysed the 5' RACE reads in MiXCR, keeping a single row per CDR3 protein. The table includes 24,000 or so distinct CDR3 sequences, about 3% detected once. Study results and caveats: Follow-up blood showed ubiquitous expanded tumor TCRs less than blood at resection did.

The V gene is TRBV12-3 or TRBV12-4, the J gene TRBJ2-6; D gene unclear. The receptor was isolated from a female donor with early-stage non-small cell lung cancer. This specimen consisted of PBMCs, obtained at surgery. In DNA form, the CDR3 reads TGTGCCAGCACCTTCGCGGCAGGTAGCTCTGGGGCCAACGTCCTGACTTTC. Translation: CASTFAAGSSGANVLTF.